The 3 T cell receptor beta chains given below trace back to one sample, sequenced in a study of cytomegalovirus exposure and HLA in healthy donors. The PCR employed 60 Vbeta primers together with 13 Jbeta primers. Sequencing used immunoSEQ multiplex PCR; TCRdb keeps in-frame clones, though not all of them. The data contain 170,000 or so clones, less than 90% of them singletons. Sequenced: PBMCs. The receptor source for this set is a boy aged 2 to 10 in good health and CMV-seronegative.

The rearrangement uses TRBV5-4 and TRBJ1-2; possible D gene TRBD1, 6 bases. Germline loops: CDR1 SGHNT, CDR2 YYREEE (reference sequence). The CDR3 length is 14 residues. V was clipped by 7 bases and J by 1 base, with 14 bases between them. The CDR3 DNA follows: TGTGCCAGCGGGATGATGGACAGTAACTATGGCTACACCTTC. This gives the protein CASGMMDSNYGYTF. Filled out from reference TRBV5-4 and TRBJ1-2, the complete variable domain reads ETGVTQSPTHLIKTRGQQVTLRCSSQSGHNTVSWYQQALGQGPQFIFQYYREEENGRGNFPPRFSGLQFPNYSSELNVNALELDDSALYLCASGMMDSNYGYTFGSGTRLTVV.

V gene TRBV6-1 combines with J gene TRBJ1-1; 8 nucleotides agree with TRBD1. Germline V gene lookup returns CDR1 MNHNS and CDR2 SASEGT. After removal of 6 bases from V and 3 bases from J, the junction contained 3 bases not matched to a gene. The CDR3 extends over 13 amino acids. The CDR3 loop reads CASRKTGDTEAFF. The CDR3, as DNA: TGTGCCAGCAGAAAGACAGGGGACACTGAAGCTTTCTTT.

The V and J genes are TRBV9 and TRBJ1-2, with a possible D match to TRBD1 (6 bases). This CDR3 is 16 amino acids long. Germline V gene sequence: CDR1 SGDLS, CDR2 YYNGEE. Trimming stripped 4 bases from V and 0 bases from J, with 16 bases between. CDR3 nucleotides: TGTGCCAGCAGCACCCGACAGGAACTAACTAACTATGGCTACACCTTC. Its protein is CASSTRQELTNYGYTF.